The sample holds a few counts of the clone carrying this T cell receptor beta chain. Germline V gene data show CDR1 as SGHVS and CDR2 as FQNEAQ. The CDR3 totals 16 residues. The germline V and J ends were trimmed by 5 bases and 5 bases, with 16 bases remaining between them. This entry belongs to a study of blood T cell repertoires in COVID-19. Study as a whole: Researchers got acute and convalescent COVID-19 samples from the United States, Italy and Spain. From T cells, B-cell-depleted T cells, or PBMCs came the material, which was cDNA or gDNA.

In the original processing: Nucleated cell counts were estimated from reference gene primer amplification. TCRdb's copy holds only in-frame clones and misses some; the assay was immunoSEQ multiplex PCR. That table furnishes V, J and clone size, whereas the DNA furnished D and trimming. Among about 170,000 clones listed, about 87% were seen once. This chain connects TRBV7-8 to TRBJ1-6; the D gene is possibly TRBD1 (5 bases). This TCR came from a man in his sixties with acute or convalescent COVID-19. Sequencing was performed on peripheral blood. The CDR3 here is CASSIRDPGDNSPLHF. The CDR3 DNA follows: TGTGCCAGCAGCATCCGGGATCCGGGGGATAATTCACCCCTCCACTTT.